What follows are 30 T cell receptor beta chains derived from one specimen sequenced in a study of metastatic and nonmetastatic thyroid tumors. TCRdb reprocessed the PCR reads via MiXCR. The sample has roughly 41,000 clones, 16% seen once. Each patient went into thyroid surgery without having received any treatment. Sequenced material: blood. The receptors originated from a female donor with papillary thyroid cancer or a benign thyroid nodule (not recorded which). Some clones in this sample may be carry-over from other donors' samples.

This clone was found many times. CDR3 amino acids: CAISVDEDTQYF. The CDR3 DNA is TGTGCCATCAGTGTAGACGAGGATACGCAGTATTTT. V gene TRBV10-3 combines with J gene TRBJ2-3; the D is unclear. The CDR3 spans 12 residues. Between the trimmed V and J ends, which lost 4 bases and 6 bases, there was a span of 8 bases. CDR1 and CDR2 (germline): ENHRY, SYGVKD.

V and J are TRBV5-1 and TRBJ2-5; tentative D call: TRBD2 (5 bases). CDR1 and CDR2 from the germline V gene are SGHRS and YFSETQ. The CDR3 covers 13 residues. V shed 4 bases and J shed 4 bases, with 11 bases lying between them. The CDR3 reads CASSPHEGETQYF. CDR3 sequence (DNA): TGCGCCAGCAGCCCCCATGAGGGAGAGACCCAGTACTTC.

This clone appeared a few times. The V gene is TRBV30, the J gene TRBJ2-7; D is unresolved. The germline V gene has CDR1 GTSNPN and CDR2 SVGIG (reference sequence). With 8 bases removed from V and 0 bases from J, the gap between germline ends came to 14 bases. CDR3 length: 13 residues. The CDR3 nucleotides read TGTGCCGCCATTAGTCGAAGCTCCTACGAGCAGTACTTC. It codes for CAAISRSSYEQYF.

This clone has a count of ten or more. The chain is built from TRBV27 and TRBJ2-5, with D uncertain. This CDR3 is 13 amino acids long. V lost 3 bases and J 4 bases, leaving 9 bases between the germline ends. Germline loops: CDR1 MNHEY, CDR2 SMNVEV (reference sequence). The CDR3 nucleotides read TGTGCCAGCAGTTTCAGGCTTGGAGAGACCCAGTACTTC. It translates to CASSFRLGETQYF.

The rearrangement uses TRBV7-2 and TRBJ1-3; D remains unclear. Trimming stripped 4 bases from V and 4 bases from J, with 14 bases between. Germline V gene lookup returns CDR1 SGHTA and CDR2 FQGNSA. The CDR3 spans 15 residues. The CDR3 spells CASSSRFVAGNTIYF. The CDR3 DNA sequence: TGTGCCAGCAGCTCCAGGTTTGTAGCCGGAAACACCATATATTTT.

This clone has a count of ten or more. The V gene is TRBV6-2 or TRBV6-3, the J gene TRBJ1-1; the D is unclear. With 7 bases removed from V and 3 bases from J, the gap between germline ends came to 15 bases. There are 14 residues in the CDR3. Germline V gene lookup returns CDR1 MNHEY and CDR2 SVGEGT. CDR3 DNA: TGTGCCAGCACTTTATTCGGCAAGGACACTGAAGCTTTCTTT. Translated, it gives CASTLFGKDTEAFF.

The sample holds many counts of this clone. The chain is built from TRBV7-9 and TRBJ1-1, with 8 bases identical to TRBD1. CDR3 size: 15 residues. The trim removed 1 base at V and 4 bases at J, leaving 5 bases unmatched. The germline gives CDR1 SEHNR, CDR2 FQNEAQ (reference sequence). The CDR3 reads CASSLVQGAVTEAFF. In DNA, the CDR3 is TGTGCCAGCAGCTTAGTGCAGGGGGCCGTCACTGAAGCTTTCTTT.

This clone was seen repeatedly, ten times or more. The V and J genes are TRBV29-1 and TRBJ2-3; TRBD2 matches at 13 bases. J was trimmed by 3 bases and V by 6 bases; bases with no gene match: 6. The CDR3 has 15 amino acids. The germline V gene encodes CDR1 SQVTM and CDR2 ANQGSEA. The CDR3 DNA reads TGCAGCGTAAAAAGGGGACTAGCGGGGACAGATACGCAGTATTTT. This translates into CSVKRGLAGTDTQYF.

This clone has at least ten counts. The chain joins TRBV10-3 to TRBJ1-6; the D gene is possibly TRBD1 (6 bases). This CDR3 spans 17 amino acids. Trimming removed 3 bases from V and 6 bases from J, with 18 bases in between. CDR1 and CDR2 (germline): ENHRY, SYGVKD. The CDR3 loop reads CAISDLRRGTVNSPLHF. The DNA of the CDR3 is TGTGCCATCAGTGATTTGCGTAGGGGGACGGTTAATTCACCCCTCCACTTT.

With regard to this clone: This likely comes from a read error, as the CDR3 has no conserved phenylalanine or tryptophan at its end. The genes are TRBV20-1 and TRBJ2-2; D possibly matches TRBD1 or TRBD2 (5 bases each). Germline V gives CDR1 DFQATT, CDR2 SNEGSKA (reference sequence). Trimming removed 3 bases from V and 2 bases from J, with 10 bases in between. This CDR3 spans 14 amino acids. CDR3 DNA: TGCAGTGCTAGGAGGGGAATCAACACCGGGGAGCTGTTTCTT. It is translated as CSARRGINTGELFL.

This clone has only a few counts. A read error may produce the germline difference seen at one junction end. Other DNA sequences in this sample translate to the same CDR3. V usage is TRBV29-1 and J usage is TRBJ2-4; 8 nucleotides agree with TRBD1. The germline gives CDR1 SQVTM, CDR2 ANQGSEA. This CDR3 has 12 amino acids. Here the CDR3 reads CSVGQGSNIQYF. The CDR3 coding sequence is TGTAGCGTTGGACAGGGCTCGAACATTCAGTACTTC.

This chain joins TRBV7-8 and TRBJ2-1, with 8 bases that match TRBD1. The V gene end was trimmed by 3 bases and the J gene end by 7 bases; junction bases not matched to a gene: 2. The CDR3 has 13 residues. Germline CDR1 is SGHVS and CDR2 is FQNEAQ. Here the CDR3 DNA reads TGTGCCAGCAGCTTCCAGGGGGCTAATGAGCAGTTCTTC. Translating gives CASSFQGANEQFF.

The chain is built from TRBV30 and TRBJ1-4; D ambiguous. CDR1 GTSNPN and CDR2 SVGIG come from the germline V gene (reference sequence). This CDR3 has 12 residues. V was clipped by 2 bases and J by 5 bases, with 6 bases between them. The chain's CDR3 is CAWSRMNEKLFF. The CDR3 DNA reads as TGTGCCTGGAGTCGTATGAATGAAAAACTGTTTTTT.

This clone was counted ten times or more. The CDR3 protein is CASSLDGSSGNTIYF. As DNA, the CDR3 is TGCGCCAGCAGCTTGGACGGGAGCTCTGGAAACACCATATATTTT. V and J are TRBV5-1 and TRBJ1-3; D is ambiguous. V was shortened by 0 bases and J by 0 bases, with 7 bases between the two germline ends. Germline loops: CDR1 SGHRS, CDR2 YFSETQ. The CDR3 spans 15 residues.

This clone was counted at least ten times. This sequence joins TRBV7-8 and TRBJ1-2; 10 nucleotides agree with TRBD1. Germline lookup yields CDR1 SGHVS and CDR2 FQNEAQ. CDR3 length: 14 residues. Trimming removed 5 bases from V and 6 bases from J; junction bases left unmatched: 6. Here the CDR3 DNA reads TGTGCCAGCAGCGTGACAGGGGGCACTGATGGCTACACCTTC. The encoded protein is CASSVTGGTDGYTF.

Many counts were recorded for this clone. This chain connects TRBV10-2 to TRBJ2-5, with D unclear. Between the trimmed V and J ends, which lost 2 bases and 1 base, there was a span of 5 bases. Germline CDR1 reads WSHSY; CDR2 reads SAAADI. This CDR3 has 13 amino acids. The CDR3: CASSEGIQETQYF. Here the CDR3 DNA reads TGCGCCAGCAGTGAGGGGATCCAAGAGACCCAGTACTTC.

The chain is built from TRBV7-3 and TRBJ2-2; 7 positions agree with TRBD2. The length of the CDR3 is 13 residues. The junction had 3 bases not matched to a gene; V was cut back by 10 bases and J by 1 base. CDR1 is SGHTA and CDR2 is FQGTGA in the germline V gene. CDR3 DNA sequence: TGTGCCACCGCTAGCGGGAACACCGGGGAGCTGTTTTTT. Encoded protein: CATASGNTGELFF.

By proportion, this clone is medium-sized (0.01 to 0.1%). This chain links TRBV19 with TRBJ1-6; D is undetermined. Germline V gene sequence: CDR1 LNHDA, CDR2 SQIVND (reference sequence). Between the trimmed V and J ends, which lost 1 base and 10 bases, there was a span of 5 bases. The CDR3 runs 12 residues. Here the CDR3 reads CASSIGGSPLHF. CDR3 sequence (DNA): TGTGCCAGTAGTATAGGTGGATCACCCCTCCACTTT.

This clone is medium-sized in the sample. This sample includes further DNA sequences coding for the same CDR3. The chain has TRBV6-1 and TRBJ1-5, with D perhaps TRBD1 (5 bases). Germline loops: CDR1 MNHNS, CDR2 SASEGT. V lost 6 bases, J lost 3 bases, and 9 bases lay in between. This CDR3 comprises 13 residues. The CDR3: CASRGPNNQPQHF. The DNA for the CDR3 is TGTGCCAGCAGGGGACCGAACAATCAGCCCCAGCATTTT.

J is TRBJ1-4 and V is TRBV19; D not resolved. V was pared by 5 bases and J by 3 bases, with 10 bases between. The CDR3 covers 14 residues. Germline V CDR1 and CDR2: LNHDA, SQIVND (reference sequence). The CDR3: CASSVQKSNEKLFF. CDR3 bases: TGTGCCAGTAGTGTTCAGAAATCTAATGAAAAACTGTTTTTT.

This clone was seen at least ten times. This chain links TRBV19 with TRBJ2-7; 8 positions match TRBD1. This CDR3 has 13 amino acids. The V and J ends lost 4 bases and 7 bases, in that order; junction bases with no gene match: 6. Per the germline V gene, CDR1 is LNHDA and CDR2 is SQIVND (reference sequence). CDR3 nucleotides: TGTGCCAGTAGTACAGACAGGGGAGGTGAGCAGTACTTC. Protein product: CASSTDRGGEQYF.

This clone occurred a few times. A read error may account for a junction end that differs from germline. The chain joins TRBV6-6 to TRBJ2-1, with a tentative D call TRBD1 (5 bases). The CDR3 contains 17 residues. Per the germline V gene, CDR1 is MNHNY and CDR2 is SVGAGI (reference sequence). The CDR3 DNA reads TGTGCCAGCAGTTACATGGGGCGTGGGGATTTGAACAATGAGCATTTCTTC. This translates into CASSYMGRGDLNNEHFF.

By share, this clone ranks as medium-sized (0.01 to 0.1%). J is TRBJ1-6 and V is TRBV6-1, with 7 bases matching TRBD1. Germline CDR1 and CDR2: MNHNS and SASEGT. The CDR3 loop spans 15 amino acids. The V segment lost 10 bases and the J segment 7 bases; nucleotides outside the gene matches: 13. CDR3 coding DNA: TGTGCCACACGGGGAGGGGGCGGACGGAATTCACCCCTCCACTTT. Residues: CATRGGGGRNSPLHF.

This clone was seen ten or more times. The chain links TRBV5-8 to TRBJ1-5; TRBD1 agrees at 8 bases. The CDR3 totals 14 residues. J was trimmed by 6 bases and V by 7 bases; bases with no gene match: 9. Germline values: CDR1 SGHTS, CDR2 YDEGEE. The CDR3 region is CASRNDRGVQPQHF. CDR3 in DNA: TGTGCCAGCCGTAACGACAGGGGCGTTCAGCCCCAGCATTTT. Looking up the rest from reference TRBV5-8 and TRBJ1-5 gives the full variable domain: EAGVTQSPTHLIKTRGQQATLRCSPISGHTSVYWYQQALGLGLQFLLWYDEGEERNRGNFPPRFSGRQFPNYSSELNVNALELEDSALYLCASRNDRGVQPQHFGDGTRLSIL.

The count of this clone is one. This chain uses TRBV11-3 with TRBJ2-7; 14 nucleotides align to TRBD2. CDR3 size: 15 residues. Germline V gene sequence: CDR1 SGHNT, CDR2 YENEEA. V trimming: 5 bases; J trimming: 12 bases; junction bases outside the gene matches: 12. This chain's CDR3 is CASSPGTSGRSEGYF. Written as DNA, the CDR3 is TGTGCCAGCAGCCCCGGGACTAGCGGGAGATCGGAGGGGTACTTC.

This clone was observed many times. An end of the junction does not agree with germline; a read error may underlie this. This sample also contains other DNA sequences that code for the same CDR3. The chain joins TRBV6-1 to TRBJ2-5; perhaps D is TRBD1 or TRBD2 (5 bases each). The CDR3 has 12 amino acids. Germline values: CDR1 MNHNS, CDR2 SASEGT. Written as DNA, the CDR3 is TGTGCCAGCAGTCCGAGGGGTGCGACCCAATACTTC. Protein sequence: CASSPRGATQYF.

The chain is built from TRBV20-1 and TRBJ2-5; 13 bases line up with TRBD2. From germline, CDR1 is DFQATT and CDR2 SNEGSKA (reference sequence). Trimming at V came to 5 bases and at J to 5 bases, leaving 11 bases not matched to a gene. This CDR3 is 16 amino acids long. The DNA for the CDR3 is TGCAGTGCTTACGGACTAGCGGGGGAGGTGTGGGAGACCCAGTACTTC. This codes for CSAYGLAGEVWETQYF.

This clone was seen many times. For the CDR3, the DNA is TGCAGTGCCCCCGGGACAGTTGGTTCCTACGAGCAGTACTTC. The encoded protein is CSAPGTVGSYEQYF. This chain joins TRBV20-1 and TRBJ2-7, with TRBD1 matching over 7 bases. This CDR3 contains 14 residues. J was trimmed by 1 base and V by 6 bases; bases with no gene match: 9. CDR1 is DFQATT, CDR2 SNEGSKA, per germline (reference sequence).

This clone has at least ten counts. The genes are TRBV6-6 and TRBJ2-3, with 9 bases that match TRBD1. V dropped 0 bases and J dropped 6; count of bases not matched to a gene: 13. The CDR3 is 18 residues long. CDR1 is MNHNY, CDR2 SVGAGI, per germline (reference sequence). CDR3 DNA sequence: TGTGCCAGCAGTTACTCGAAATCGGACAGGGGCAATGGTGATACGCAGTATTTT. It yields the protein CASSYSKSDRGNGDTQYF.

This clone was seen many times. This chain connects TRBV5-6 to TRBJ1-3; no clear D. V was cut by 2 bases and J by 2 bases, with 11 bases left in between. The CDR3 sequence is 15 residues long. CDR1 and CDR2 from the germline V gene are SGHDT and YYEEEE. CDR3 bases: TGTGCCAGCAGCTTATCCCCTGGGGCTGGAAACACCATATATTTT. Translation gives CASSLSPGAGNTIYF.